This record looks at one T cell receptor (beta chain) sequence and its context. The antigen remains undetermined. Germline CDR1 reads DFQATT; CDR2 reads SNEGSKA (reference sequence). This CDR3 comprises 14 residues. V lost 1 base and J lost 7, with 11 bases in between. The time point denotes: newly diagnosed GD, antithyroid drugs for less than 3 months. Extracted PBMC RNA gave rise to the TCR library. These data belong to a study of regulatory T cells in long-lasting Graves disease. Overall study findings and caveats: The TCR repertoire of persistent Graves' patients was less diverse than that of newly diagnosed ones. Few sampled subjects may have lowered accuracy.

Assembly of TCR beta libraries relied on iRepertoire HTBI primers together with Arm-PCR of CDR3 regions. One entry per CDR3 protein results from TCRdb running MiXCR on the multiplex PCR reads. The profile covers hundreds of thousands of distinct CDR3 sequences, with roughly 15% appearing a single time and 18% taken by the ten largest. This same sample was also part of a study on T cells in Graves' hyperthyroidism and ophthalmopathy. That source adds: Ophthalmopathy stood apart from stable hyperthyroidism in a 13 V-J model.

The sequencing here drew on peripheral blood mononuclear cells (PBMCs), taken at new diagnosis, from a patient treated with antithyroid drugs. V gene TRBV20-1 combines with J gene TRBJ1-6; weak D call: TRBD1 (6 bases). This TCR was sampled from a woman in her 30s with Graves disease. This CDR3 reads CSARVSGQNSPLHF. The CDR3 nucleotides read TGCAGTGCTAGAGTTTCCGGACAGAATTCACCCCTCCACTTT.